One sample yielded the 28 T cell receptor beta chains listed below, sequenced in a study of T-cell reconstitution after alpha-beta-depleted transplantation in children (dated by TCRdb to the mid-2010s). The method was PCR. Sequenced on an Illumina HiSeq 2500. To normalize quantification of the TCRbeta repertoire, the TCR libraries were built with molecular barcoding that relied on unique molecular identifiers. Using fastp at Q25 and MiXCR, TCRdb reprocessed the public reads and kept productive beta chains. CDR3 protein duplicates are merged, each entry listing the most common genes and DNA. Across this sample there are about 980,000 distinct CDR3 sequences, with 25% to 30% seen only once. The ten most abundant clones make up 25% to 35% of the sample. The sample's treatment or condition label, decoded: allogeneic hematopoietic cell transplantation with graft depleted of TCRalphabeta T cells and CD19 B cells.

Material: PBMCs, mostly from graft donor cells, obtained 360 days after TCRalphabeta/CD19-depleted stem cell transplant. All receptors derive from a boy less than two years old who had a stem cell transplant for SCID, so the T cells may come from the graft donor.

This chain connects TRBV3-1 to TRBJ2-4; D perhaps matches TRBD1 (5 bases). Germline CDR1 and CDR2: LGHDT and YNNKEL (reference sequence). The CDR3 contains 12 residues. V was trimmed by 2 bases and J by 11 bases, leaving 10 bases between them. CDR3 residues: CASSQTGSVQYF. The CDR3, as DNA: TGTGCCAGCAGCCAAACAGGTTCCGTTCAGTACTTC.

The chain joins TRBV5-1 to TRBJ2-5, with 7 bases lining up with TRBD2. CDR1 is SGHRS and CDR2 is YFSETQ in the germline V gene. V dropped 5 bases and J dropped 2; count of bases not matched to a gene: 3. The CDR3 extends over 13 amino acids. In DNA, the CDR3 is TGCGCCAGCAGGCTAGCGGTTCAAGAGACCCAGTACTTC. It encodes CASRLAVQETQYF.

V gene TRBV29-1 combines with J gene TRBJ2-7; the D gene is possibly TRBD1 (6 bases). The V end lost 6 bases, the J end lost 7 bases, and 19 bases lay between the germline ends. The germline gives CDR1 SQVTM, CDR2 ANQGSEA. This CDR3 region has 13 residues. DNA of the CDR3: TGCAGCGTCGCATACAGGGTCGGGCAAGAGCAGTACTTC. This gives the protein CSVAYRVGQEQYF.

CDR3 coding DNA: TGCAGTGCTAGAGATCTCGTTCCGACAGGGGGCTGGGAAGATACGCAGTATTTT. This translates into CSARDLVPTGGWEDTQYF. The gene calls are TRBV20-1 and TRBJ2-3; TRBD1 aligns across 10 bases. The CDR3 runs 18 residues. Germline loops: CDR1 DFQATT, CDR2 SNEGSKA (reference sequence). The V segment lost 0 bases and the J segment 5 bases; nucleotides outside the gene matches: 14.

This clonotype has more than one count but fewer than ten. CDR3 in DNA: TGCGCCAGCAGCCAACCTACAGGGAGGAACACTGAAGCTTTCTTT. Translating it yields CASSQPTGRNTEAFF. V and J are TRBV4-1 and TRBJ1-1; the D gene is possibly TRBD1 (6 bases). Per germline, CDR1 MGHRA and CDR2 YSYEKL. CDR3 length: 15 amino acids. Trimming cost V 2 bases and J 1 base, with 11 bases left between them.

This clonotype was seen ten or more times. The chain recombines TRBV29-1 with TRBJ2-1; D may be TRBD2 (5 bases). The ends were cut back, 5 bases at V and 5 bases at J, with 19 bases in the middle. This CDR3 is 15 amino acids long. Germline V gene lookup returns CDR1 SQVTM and CDR2 ANQGSEA. The chain's CDR3 is CSVILLDPWDNEQFF. For the CDR3, the DNA is TGCAGCGTTATTTTACTAGACCCCTGGGACAATGAGCAGTTCTTC.

This clonotype was recorded a few times. The V call is TRBV28, the J call TRBJ2-5; D is perhaps TRBD2 (6 bases). The germline CDR1 and CDR2 sequences are MDHEN and SYDVKM. The ends were cut back, 4 bases at V and 3 bases at J, with 9 bases in the middle. The CDR3 has 13 residues. The CDR3 nucleotides are TGTGCCAGCAGTTCGGGACTTAAAGAGACCCAGTACTTC. Its translation is CASSSGLKETQYF.

The chain employs TRBV5-6 and TRBJ1-5, with D perhaps TRBD1 (6 bases). Trimming took off 5 bases at V and 4 bases at J, with 16 bases between the two ends. Per the germline V gene, CDR1 is SGHDT and CDR2 is YYEEEE. CDR3 length: 15 residues. CDR3 DNA sequence: TGTGCCAGCAGTATGACAGGCCTTCCTAATCAGCCCCAGCATTTT. This gives the protein CASSMTGLPNQPQHF.

The CDR3 DNA reads TGTGCCATCAGTGAGTCCCGGACAGGGACGAACACCGGGGAGCTGTTTTTT. It specifies CAISESRTGTNTGELFF. The chain joins TRBV10-3 to TRBJ2-2; 8 positions agree with TRBD1. This CDR3 comprises 17 residues. V dropped 0 bases and J dropped 0; count of bases not matched to a gene: 3. Germline V lookup: CDR1 ENHRY, CDR2 SYGVKD.

The chain carries TRBV11-2 and TRBJ2-1, with D tentatively TRBD2 (6 bases). CDR1 and CDR2 from the germline V gene are SGHAT and FQNNGV. Trimming removed 0 bases at V and 7 bases at J, with 22 bases between. This CDR3 contains 18 residues. The CDR3 loop reads CASSLEPTLSSGLNEQFF. For the CDR3, the DNA is TGTGCCAGCAGCTTAGAACCCACTTTAAGTTCGGGACTTAATGAGCAGTTCTTC. Drawing the rest from reference TRBV11-2 and TRBJ2-1, the complete variable domain is EAGVAQSPRYKIIEKRQSVAFWCNPISGHATLYWYQQILGQGPKLLIQFQNNGVVDDSQLPKDRFSAERLKGVDSTLKIQPAKLEDSAVYLCASSLEPTLSSGLNEQFFGPGTRLTVL.

V and J are TRBV20-1 and TRBJ2-2; D not resolved. V lost 0 bases to trimming and J lost 5 bases, with 13 bases between them. CDR3 size: 15 residues. Germline V lookup: CDR1 DFQATT, CDR2 SNEGSKA (reference sequence). The CDR3 region is CSARDWAVGTGELFF. The CDR3 DNA reads as TGCAGTGCTAGAGATTGGGCCGTAGGGACCGGGGAGCTGTTTTTT.

J is TRBJ2-1 and V is TRBV5-1; tentative D call: TRBD1 (6 bases). The V gene's germline CDR1 is SGHRS and CDR2 YFSETQ. Trimming left V 2 bases short and J 0 bases short, with 12 bases between. CDR3 length equals 16 residues. The CDR3 region is CASSFGTLSSYNEQFF. The CDR3 DNA sequence: TGCGCCAGCAGCTTTGGGACACTCAGCTCCTACAATGAGCAGTTCTTC.

This chain uses TRBV15 with TRBJ2-5; no reliable D call. With 7 bases removed from V and 1 base from J, the gap between germline ends came to 13 bases. CDR1 LNHNV and CDR2 YYDKDF come from the germline V gene (reference sequence). The CDR3 is 14 amino acids. CDR3 residues: CATTGYGFQETQYF. DNA of the CDR3: TGTGCCACCACCGGGTACGGTTTCCAAGAGACCCAGTACTTC.

This clonotype was seen only a few times. V gene TRBV5-1 combines with J gene TRBJ1-1, with D unclear. The ends were cut back, 3 bases at V and 4 bases at J, with 7 bases in the middle. The germline gives CDR1 SGHRS, CDR2 YFSETQ. This CDR3 region has 12 residues. This chain's CDR3 is CASSSLSTEAFF. In DNA form, the CDR3 reads TGCGCCAGCAGCTCGCTCTCCACTGAAGCTTTCTTT.

This clonotype occurred many times. The V call is TRBV2, the J call TRBJ2-2; D gene unclear. CDR1 is SNHLY and CDR2 is FYNNEI in the germline V gene. There are 14 residues in the CDR3. Trimming took off 0 bases at V and 9 bases at J, with 11 bases between the two ends. CDR3 region: CASSEALTPRELFF. CDR3 nucleotide sequence: TGTGCCAGCAGTGAAGCATTAACCCCCAGGGAGCTGTTTTTT. Complete variable domain (other parts from reference TRBV2 and TRBJ2-2): EPEVTQTPSHQVTQMGQEVILRCVPISNHLYFYWYRQILGQKVEFLVSFYNNEISEKSEIFDDQFSVERPDGSNFTLKIRSTKLEDSAMYFCASSEALTPRELFFGEGSRLTVL.

This chain links TRBV10-3 with TRBJ2-5; 10 bases are a match to TRBD1. V trimming: 2 bases; J trimming: 4 bases; junction bases outside the gene matches: 4. The germline V gene has CDR1 ENHRY and CDR2 SYGVKD. The CDR3 sequence is 15 residues long. CDR3: CAISEPWTGGETQYF. DNA of the CDR3: TGTGCCATCAGTGAGCCCTGGACAGGGGGAGAGACCCAGTACTTC.

Note on this clonotype: One end of the junction is discordant with germline, which a read error may explain. V gene TRBV12-3 or TRBV12-4 combines with J gene TRBJ1-1, with TRBD1 matching 8 bases. The CDR3 runs to 19 residues. The CDR3 bases are TGTACCAGCAGTTTTTGGGTCCCGGGACAGGTTTTCATGAACACTGAAGCTTTCTTT. Protein: CTSSFWVPGQVFMNTEAFF.

The chain links TRBV5-5 to TRBJ1-2; D ambiguous. The ends were cut back, 0 bases at V and 2 bases at J, with 8 bases in the middle. There are 14 residues in the CDR3. Germline CDR1 SGHKS, CDR2 YYEKEE (reference sequence). This CDR3 reads CASSLALENYGYTF. The CDR3 DNA sequence: TGTGCCAGCAGCTTGGCCCTAGAGAACTATGGCTACACCTTC.

The rearrangement links TRBV28 to TRBJ2-5; 8 bases map to TRBD2. This CDR3 contains 14 residues. Unmatched junction bases numbered 8, after V lost 6 bases and J lost 5 bases. The germline V gene encodes CDR1 MDHEN and CDR2 SYDVKM. This CDR3 is CASRRGARRETQYF. CDR3 in DNA: TGTGCCAGCAGGCGGGGGGCACGGCGCGAGACCCAGTACTTC.

This clonotype has a handful of counts. The V and J genes are TRBV15 and TRBJ2-1, with 7 nucleotides matching TRBD1. The V and J ends lost 5 bases and 7 bases, in that order; junction bases with no gene match: 11. The CDR3 covers 15 residues. Germline V CDR1 and CDR2: LNHNV, YYDKDF (reference sequence). CDR3 DNA sequence: TGTGCCACCAGCGCCACAGGGGTCCTCTGGAATGAGCAGTTCTTC. It yields the protein CATSATGVLWNEQFF.

The chain carries TRBV9 and TRBJ2-7, with 7 bases that match TRBD2. V trimming: 4 bases; J trimming: 5 bases; junction bases outside the gene matches: 9. This CDR3 comprises 14 residues. Germline V gives CDR1 SGDLS, CDR2 YYNGEE. The CDR3 bases are TGTGCCAGCAGCTCCGGACTAGGAACCCACGAGCAGTACTTC. Translated, it gives CASSSGLGTHEQYF.

In its sample, this clonotype was seen a few times. This chain joins TRBV27 and TRBJ2-1; weak D call: TRBD1 (5 bases). The CDR3 runs to 14 residues. The germline CDR1 and CDR2 sequences are MNHEY and SMNVEV (reference sequence). V was pared by 8 bases and J by 9 bases, with 20 bases between. CDR3 residues: CASASGNEFGEQFF. As DNA, the CDR3 is TGTGCCAGCGCCTCAGGGAACGAGTTCGGTGAGCAGTTCTTC.

The rearrangement uses TRBV6-1 and TRBJ1-2; 7 bases fit TRBD1. The CDR3 runs 17 residues. Germline lookup yields CDR1 MNHNS and CDR2 SASEGT. J lost 5 bases, V lost 5 bases, and 17 bases had no gene match. CDR3 protein: CASSRPKTGFFQYGYTF. In nucleotides, the CDR3 is TGTGCCAGCAGTCGACCAAAGACAGGGTTTTTCCAATATGGCTACACCTTC.

This sequence joins TRBV11-2 and TRBJ1-5, with D unresolved. The CDR3 totals 13 residues. V shed 0 bases and J shed 7 bases, with 7 bases lying between them. The germline CDR1 and CDR2 sequences are SGHAT and FQNNGV. Here the CDR3 reads CASSLDSEQPQHF. In DNA, the CDR3 is TGTGCCAGCAGCTTAGATTCCGAACAGCCCCAGCATTTT. Full variable domain (missing parts from reference TRBV11-2 and TRBJ1-5): EAGVAQSPRYKIIEKRQSVAFWCNPISGHATLYWYQQILGQGPKLLIQFQNNGVVDDSQLPKDRFSAERLKGVDSTLKIQPAKLEDSAVYLCASSLDSEQPQHFGDGTRLSIL.

The J gene is TRBJ1-6, the V gene TRBV12-3 or TRBV12-4; D uncertain. The V end lost 5 bases, the J end lost 7 bases, and 9 bases lay between the germline ends. This CDR3 contains 13 residues. CDR3 DNA sequence: TGTGCCAGCAGTAGCCCCGGGAATTCACCCCTCCACTTT. Translation gives CASSSPGNSPLHF.

V gene TRBV6-6 combines with J gene TRBJ1-2; 9 nucleotides align to TRBD1. With 4 bases clipped from V and 8 bases from J, the junction kept 5 bases outside the gene matches. The CDR3 spans 13 residues. Germline CDR1 and CDR2: MNHNY and SVGAGI (reference sequence). In DNA form, the CDR3 reads TGTGCCAGCAGTTCCGGGGACAGGGAAGGCTACACCTTC. Translating it yields CASSSGDREGYTF.

V is TRBV5-1 and J is TRBJ2-7; 8 bases fit TRBD1. In germline, CDR1 is SGHRS, CDR2 YFSETQ. The CDR3 runs 15 residues. V lost 0 bases to trimming and J lost 4 bases; unmatched junction nucleotides: 6. As DNA, the CDR3 is TGCGCCAGCAGCTTGGACCCAGGGGGCGTTTACGAGCAGTACTTC. This gives the protein CASSLDPGGVYEQYF. The full variable domain, its missing parts supplied by reference TRBV5-1 and TRBJ2-7, is KAGVTQTPRYLIKTRGQQVTLSCSPISGHRSVSWYQQTPGQGLQFLFEYFSETQRNKGNFPGRFSGRQFSNSRSEMNVSTLELGDSALYLCASSLDPGGVYEQYFGPGTRLTVT.

The chain uses TRBV7-8 and TRBJ2-1; TRBD1 matches at 8 bases. Germline V CDR1 and CDR2: SGHVS, FQNEAQ. This CDR3 has 18 amino acids. J was trimmed by 5 bases and V by 5 bases; bases with no gene match: 17. As DNA, the CDR3 is TGTGCCAGCAGCCCTCGACGGACAGGGACGAGGGCCAACAATGAGCAGTTCTTC. Translation gives CASSPRRTGTRANNEQFF. The full variable domain, in which reference TRBV7-8 and TRBJ2-1 provide the parts outside the CDR3, is GAGVSQSPRYKVAKRGQDVALRCDPISGHVSLFWYQQALGQGPEFLTYFQNEAQLDKSGLPSDRFFAERPEGSVSTLKIQRTQQEDSAVYLCASSPRRTGTRANNEQFFGPGTRLTVL.